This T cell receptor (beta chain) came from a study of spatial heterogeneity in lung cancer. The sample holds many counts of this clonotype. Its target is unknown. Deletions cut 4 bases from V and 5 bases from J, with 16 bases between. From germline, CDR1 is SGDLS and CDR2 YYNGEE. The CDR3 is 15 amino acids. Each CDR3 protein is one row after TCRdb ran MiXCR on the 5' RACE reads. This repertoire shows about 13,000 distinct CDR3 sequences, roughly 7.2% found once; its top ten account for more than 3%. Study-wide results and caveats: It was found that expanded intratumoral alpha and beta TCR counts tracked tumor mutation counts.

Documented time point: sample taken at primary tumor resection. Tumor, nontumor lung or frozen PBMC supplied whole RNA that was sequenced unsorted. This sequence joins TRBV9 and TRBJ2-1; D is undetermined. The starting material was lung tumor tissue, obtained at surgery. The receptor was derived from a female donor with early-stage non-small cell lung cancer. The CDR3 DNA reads TGTGCCAGCAGCCTCGCCCCGGGCAGAGACAATGAGCAGTTCTTC. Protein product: CASSLAPGRDNEQFF.